Following are 6 T cell receptor beta chains from one sample sequenced in a study of blood T cell repertoires in COVID-19. TCRdb keeps only in-frame clones here, not all; method: immunoSEQ multiplex PCR. The sample records about 220,000 clones, 82% being singletons. Sequencing used peripheral blood. The receptors stem from a woman older than 75 with acute or convalescent COVID-19.

Comments on this clone: Other DNA sequences from this sample encode an identical CDR3 as well. The gene calls are TRBV7-2 and TRBJ1-5; 10 bases line up with TRBD1. Germline CDR1 SGHTA, CDR2 FQGNSA. This CDR3 contains 15 residues. V lost 1 base to trimming and J lost 7 bases; unmatched junction nucleotides: 4. CDR3 nucleotides: TGTGCCAGCAGCTTAGTGGGACAGGGGTTGCAGCCCCAGCATTTT. Amino acid sequence: CASSLVGQGLQPQHF.

The genes are TRBV6-5 and TRBJ1-6; 8 bases fit TRBD1. J was trimmed by 10 bases and V by 8 bases; bases with no gene match: 10. The germline V gene has CDR1 MNHEY and CDR2 SVGAGI. The CDR3 totals 14 residues. CDR3 coding DNA: TGTGCCAGCGGAATACAGGGGGACGGATCACCCCTCCACTTT. Its protein product is CASGIQGDGSPLHF.

This clone showed up just once. The V call is TRBV19, the J call TRBJ1-2; no definite D call. The CDR3 is 14 amino acids. CDR1 and CDR2 from the germline V gene are LNHDA and SQIVND (reference sequence). The V end lost 5 bases, the J end lost 6 bases, and 16 bases lay between the germline ends. CDR3 sequence: CASSFLLSGDGYTF. CDR3 sequence (DNA): TGTGCCAGTAGTTTCCTATTATCCGGGGATGGCTACACCTTC.

This sequence joins TRBV6-6 and TRBJ2-7, with D tentatively TRBD1 (5 bases). This CDR3 region has 15 residues. Germline-derived CDR1 and CDR2 are MNHNY and SVGAGI (reference sequence). Trimming removed 8 bases at V and 0 bases at J, with 17 bases between. CDR3 residues: CASVDSGALSYEQYF. CDR3 coding DNA: TGTGCCAGCGTCGATTCTGGGGCCCTCTCCTACGAGCAGTACTTC.

The rearrangement links TRBV21-1 to TRBJ2-5; TRBD1 is the table's D call, not checked against the DNA. TRBV21-1 is assigned pseudogene status. The CDR3 contains 17 residues. The CDR3 bases are TGTGCCAGCAGCAAAAGTTCCGGGACAGGGGACCAAGAGACCCAGTACTTC. This codes for CASSKSSGTGDQETQYF.

The chain carries TRBV2 and TRBJ2-7; a weak D match, TRBD1 (6 bases). Germline V lookup: CDR1 SNHLY, CDR2 FYNNEI. This CDR3 contains 15 residues. Trimming removed 3 bases from V and 2 bases from J, with 14 bases in between. DNA of the CDR3: TGTGCCAGCAGTGACAGGGGAAGGCCTCCCTACGAGCAGTACTTC. The encoded protein is CASSDRGRPPYEQYF.